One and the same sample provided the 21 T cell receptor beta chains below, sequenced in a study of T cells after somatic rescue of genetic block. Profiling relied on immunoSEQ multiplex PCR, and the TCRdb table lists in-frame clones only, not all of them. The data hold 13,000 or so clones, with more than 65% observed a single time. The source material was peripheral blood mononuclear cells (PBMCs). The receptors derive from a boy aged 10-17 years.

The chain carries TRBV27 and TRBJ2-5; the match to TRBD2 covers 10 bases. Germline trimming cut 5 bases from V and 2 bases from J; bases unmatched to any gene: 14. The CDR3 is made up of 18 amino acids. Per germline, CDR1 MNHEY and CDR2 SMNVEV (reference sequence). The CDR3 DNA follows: TGTGCCAGCAGTCCTTGGTCGGTAGCGGGGGGCCCTCAAGAGACCCAGTACTTC. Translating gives CASSPWSVAGGPQETQYF.

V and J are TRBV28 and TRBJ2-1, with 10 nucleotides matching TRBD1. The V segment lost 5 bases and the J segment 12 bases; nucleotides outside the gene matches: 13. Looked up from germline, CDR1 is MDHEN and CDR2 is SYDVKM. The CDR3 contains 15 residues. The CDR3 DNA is TGTGCCAGCAGTCCTTCCGGGACAGGGGCCCATGGGCAGTTCTTC. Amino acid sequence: CASSPSGTGAHGQFF.

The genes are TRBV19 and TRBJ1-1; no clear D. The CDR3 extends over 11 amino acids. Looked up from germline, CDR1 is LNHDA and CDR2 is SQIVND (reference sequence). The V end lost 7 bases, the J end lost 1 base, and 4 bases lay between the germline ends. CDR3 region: CASKENTEAFF. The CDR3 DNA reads TGTGCCAGTAAGGAGAACACTGAAGCTTTCTTT.

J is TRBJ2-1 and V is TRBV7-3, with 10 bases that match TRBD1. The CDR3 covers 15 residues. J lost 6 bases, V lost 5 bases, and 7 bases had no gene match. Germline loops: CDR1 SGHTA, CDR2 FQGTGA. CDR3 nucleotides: TGTGCCAGCAGCCTTTGGGGGACAGGGGCCAATGAGCAGTTCTTC. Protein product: CASSLWGTGANEQFF.

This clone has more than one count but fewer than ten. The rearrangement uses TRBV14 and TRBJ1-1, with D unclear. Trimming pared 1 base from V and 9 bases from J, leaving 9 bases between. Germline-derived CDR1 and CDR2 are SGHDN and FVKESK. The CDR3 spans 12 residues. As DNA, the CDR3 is TGTGCCAGCAGCCAAGCCCGTTTTAAAGCTTTCTTT. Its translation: CASSQARFKAFF.

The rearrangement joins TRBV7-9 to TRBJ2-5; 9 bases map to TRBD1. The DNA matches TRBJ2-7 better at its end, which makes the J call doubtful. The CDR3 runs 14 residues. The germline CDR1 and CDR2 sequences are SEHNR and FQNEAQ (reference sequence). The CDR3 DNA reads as TGTGCCAGCAGTTACAGGGGGCGGTTCAACGAGCAGTACTTC. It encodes CASSYRGRFNEQYF.

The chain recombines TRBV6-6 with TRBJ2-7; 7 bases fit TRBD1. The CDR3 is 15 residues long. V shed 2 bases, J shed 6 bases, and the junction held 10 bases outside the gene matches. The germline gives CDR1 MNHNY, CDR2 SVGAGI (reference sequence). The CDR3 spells CASSYPPTGVVEQYF. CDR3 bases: TGTGCCAGCAGTTACCCCCCCACAGGGGTAGTCGAGCAGTACTTC.

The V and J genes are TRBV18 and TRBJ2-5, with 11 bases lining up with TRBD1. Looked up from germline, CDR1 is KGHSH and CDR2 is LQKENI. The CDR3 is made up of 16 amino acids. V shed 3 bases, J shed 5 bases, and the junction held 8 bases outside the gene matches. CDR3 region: CASSPRTGGERETQYF. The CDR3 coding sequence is TGTGCCAGCTCACCTAGGACAGGGGGCGAGAGGGAGACCCAGTACTTC.

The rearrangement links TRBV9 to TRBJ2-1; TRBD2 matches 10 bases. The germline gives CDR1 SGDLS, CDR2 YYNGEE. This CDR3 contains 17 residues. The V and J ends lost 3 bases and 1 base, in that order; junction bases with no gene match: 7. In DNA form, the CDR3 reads TGTGCCAGCAGCGCCCGCCTAGCGGGGGTATCCTACAATGAGCAGTTCTTC. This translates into CASSARLAGVSYNEQFF. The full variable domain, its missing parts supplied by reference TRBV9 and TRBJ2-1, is DSGVTQTPKHLITATGQRVTLRCSPRSGDLSVYWYQQSLDQGLQFLIQYYNGEERAKGNILERFSAQQFPDLHSELNLSSLELGDSALYFCASSARLAGVSYNEQFFGPGTRLTVL.

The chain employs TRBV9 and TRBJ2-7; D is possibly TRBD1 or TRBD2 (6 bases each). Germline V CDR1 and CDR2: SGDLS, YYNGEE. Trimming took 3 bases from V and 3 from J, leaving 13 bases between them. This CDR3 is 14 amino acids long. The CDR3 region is CASSETGGDYEQYF. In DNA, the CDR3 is TGTGCCAGCAGCGAGACAGGAGGGGACTACGAGCAGTACTTC. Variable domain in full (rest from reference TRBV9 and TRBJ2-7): DSGVTQTPKHLITATGQRVTLRCSPRSGDLSVYWYQQSLDQGLQFLIQYYNGEERAKGNILERFSAQQFPDLHSELNLSSLELGDSALYFCASSETGGDYEQYFGPGTRLTVT.

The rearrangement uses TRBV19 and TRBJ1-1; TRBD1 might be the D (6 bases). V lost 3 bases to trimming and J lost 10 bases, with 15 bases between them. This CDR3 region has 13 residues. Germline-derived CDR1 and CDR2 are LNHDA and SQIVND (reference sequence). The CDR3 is CASSIPGGVGAFF. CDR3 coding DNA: TGTGCCAGTAGTATCCCCGGGGGCGTTGGAGCTTTCTTT.

The DNA for the CDR3 is TGTGCCAGCAGCTTAAAAGGTATAGACAATGAGCAGTTCTTC. Its translation is CASSLKGIDNEQFF. The V gene is TRBV7-9, the J gene TRBJ2-1; the D is unclear. CDR1 is SEHNR and CDR2 is FQNEAQ in the germline V gene (reference sequence). Trimming stripped 2 bases from V and 5 bases from J, with 10 bases between. The CDR3 length is 14 residues. Variable domain in full (rest from reference TRBV7-9 and TRBJ2-1): DTGVSQNPRHKITKRGQNVTFRCDPISEHNRLYWYRQTLGQGPEFLTYFQNEAQLEKSRLLSDRFSAERPKGSFSTLEIQRTEQGDSAMYLCASSLKGIDNEQFFGPGTRLTVL.

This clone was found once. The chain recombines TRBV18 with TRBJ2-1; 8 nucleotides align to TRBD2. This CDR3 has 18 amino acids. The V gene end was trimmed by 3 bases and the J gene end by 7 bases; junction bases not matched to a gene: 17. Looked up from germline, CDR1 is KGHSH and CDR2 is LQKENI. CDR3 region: CASSPIRGRGGQRNEQFF. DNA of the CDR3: TGTGCCAGCTCACCGATCAGGGGTCGGGGGGGGCAGAGGAATGAGCAGTTCTTC.

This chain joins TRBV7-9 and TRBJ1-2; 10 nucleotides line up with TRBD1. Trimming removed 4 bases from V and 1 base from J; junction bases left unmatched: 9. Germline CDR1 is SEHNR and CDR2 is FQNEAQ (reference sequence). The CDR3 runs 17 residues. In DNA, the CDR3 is TGTGCCAGCAGCTACCCCCGACAGGGGGCGAGTAACTATGGCTACACCTTC. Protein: CASSYPRQGASNYGYTF.

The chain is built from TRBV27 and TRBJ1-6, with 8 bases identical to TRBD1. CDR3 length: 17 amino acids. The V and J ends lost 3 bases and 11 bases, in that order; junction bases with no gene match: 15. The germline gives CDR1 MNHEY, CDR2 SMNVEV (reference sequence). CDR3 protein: CASSFRLDREEGAPLHF. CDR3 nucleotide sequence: TGTGCCAGCAGTTTCAGGCTGGACAGGGAGGAGGGAGCACCCCTCCACTTT.

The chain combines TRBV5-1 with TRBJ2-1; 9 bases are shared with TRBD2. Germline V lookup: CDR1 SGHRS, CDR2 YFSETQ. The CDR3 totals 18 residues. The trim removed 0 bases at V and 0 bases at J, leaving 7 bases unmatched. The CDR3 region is CASSLEGLALSSYNEQFF. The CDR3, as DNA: TGCGCCAGCAGCTTGGAGGGACTAGCCCTTAGCTCCTACAATGAGCAGTTCTTC.

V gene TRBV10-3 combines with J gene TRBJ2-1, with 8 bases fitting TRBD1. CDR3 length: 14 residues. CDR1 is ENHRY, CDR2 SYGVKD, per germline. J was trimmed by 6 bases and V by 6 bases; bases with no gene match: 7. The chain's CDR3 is CAISPGQGPNEQFF. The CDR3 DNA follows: TGTGCCATCAGCCCTGGACAGGGACCCAATGAGCAGTTCTTC.

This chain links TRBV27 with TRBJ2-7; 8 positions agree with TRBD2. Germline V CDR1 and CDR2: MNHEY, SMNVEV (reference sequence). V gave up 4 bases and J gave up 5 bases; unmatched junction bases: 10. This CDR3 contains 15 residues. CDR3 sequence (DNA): TGTGCCAGCAGTTCGGGGGGGATGGAGCTTAACGAGCAGTACTTC. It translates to CASSSGGMELNEQYF.

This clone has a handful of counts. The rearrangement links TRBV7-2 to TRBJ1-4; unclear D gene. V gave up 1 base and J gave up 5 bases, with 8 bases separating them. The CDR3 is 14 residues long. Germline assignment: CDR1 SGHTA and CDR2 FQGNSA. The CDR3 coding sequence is TGTGCCAGCAGCTTAGTTACTCCCAATGAAAAACTGTTTTTT. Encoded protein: CASSLVTPNEKLFF.

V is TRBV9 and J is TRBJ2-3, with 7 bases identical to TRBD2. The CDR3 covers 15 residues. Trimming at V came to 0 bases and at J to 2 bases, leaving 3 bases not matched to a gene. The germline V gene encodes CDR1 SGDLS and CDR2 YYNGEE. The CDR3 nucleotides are TGTGCCAGCAGCGTAGTCGGGGACTACACAGATACGCAGTATTTT. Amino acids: CASSVVGDYTDTQYF.

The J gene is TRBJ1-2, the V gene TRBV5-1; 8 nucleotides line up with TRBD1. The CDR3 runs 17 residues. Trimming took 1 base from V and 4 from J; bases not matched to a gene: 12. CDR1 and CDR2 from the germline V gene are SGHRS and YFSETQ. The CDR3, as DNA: TGCGCCAGCAGCTTGAGGACAGGGCCTGATGGATCCTATGGCTACACCTTC. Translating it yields CASSLRTGPDGSYGYTF.